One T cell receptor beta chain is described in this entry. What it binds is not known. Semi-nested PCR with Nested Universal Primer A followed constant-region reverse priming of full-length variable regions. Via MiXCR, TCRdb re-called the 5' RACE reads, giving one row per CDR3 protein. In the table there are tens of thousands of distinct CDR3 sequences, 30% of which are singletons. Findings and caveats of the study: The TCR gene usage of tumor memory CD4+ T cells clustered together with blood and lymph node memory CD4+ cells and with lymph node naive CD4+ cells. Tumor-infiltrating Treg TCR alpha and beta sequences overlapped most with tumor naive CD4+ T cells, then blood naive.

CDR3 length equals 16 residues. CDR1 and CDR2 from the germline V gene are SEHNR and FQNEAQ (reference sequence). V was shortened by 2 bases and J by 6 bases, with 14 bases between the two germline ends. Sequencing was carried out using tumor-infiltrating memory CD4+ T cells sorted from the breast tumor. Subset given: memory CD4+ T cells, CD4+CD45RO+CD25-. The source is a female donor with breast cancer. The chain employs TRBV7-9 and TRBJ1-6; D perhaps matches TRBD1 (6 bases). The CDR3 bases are TGTGCCAGCAGCTTAAAAGACAGGTCGGGTAATTCACCCCTCCACTTT. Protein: CASSLKDRSGNSPLHF.